This T cell receptor (beta chain) was obtained from a study of human T cells and chemical hapten exposure. As regards this clonotype: What it binds is not known.

TCRdb passed the RACE reads through MiXCR, listing each CDR3 protein once. This repertoire shows under 200,000 distinct CDR3 sequences, roughly 30% found once; its top ten account for under 3%. The time point was: pre-sensitization, week 0. This sample's treatment: therapeutic diphenylcyclopropenone sensitization with weekly scalp DPC. Researchers sampled blood before each patch test went on. V shed 4 bases and J shed 5 bases, with 10 bases lying between them. Germline loops: CDR1 SGHDT, CDR2 YYEEEE. The CDR3 has 13 residues. Study results and caveats: Counts of TCRs expanded at PT1 correlated positively with patch test score. Once DPC sensitization occurred, TCRs above 1 in 1000 frequency showed no change. Expanded TCRs created a significantly greater count of big CDR3 similarity clusters than controls did.

The origin of this receptor is a woman in her thirties with alopecia areata. Some clones in this sample may be carry-over from other donors' samples. The chain has TRBV5-6 and TRBJ2-1; no clear D gene. Sample: whole blood, taken in connection with sensitization to the hapten diphenylcyclopropenone (DPC). CDR3 amino acids: CASSPDPNNEQFF. The CDR3 DNA is TGTGCCAGCAGCCCGGACCCAAACAATGAGCAGTTCTTC. Using reference TRBV5-6 and TRBJ2-1 for the parts outside the CDR3, the full variable domain is DAGVTQSPTHLIKTRGQQVTLRCSPKSGHDTVSWYQQALGQGPQFIFQYYEEEERQRGNFPDRFSGHQFPNYSSELNVNALLLGDSALYLCASSPDPNNEQFFGPGTRLTVL.